Following are 24 T cell receptor beta chains from one sample sequenced in a study of blood T cell repertoires in COVID-19. Profiling relied on immunoSEQ multiplex PCR, and the TCRdb table lists in-frame clones only, not all of them. In the table there are almost 200,000 clones, roughly 83% of which are singletons. The sequencing sample was made of peripheral blood. These receptors originate from a woman aged 35 to 49 with COVID-19, enrolled during active disease.

The genes are TRBV7-2 and TRBJ1-2, with 11 bases identical to TRBD1. This CDR3 region has 14 residues. V was pared by 5 bases and J by 7 bases, with 6 bases of the junction left unmatched. Germline CDR1 reads SGHTA; CDR2 reads FQGNSA. The CDR3 DNA is TGTGCCAGCAGCCCTAACGGACAGGGGGCTGGCTACACCTTC. Amino acid sequence: CASSPNGQGAGYTF.

There are a few counts of this clone. J is TRBJ2-1 and V is TRBV7-9, with 9 positions matching TRBD2. The CDR3 has 17 residues. CDR1 and CDR2 from the germline V gene are SEHNR and FQNEAQ (reference sequence). V was clipped by 5 bases and J by 5 bases; unmatched bases: 13. CDR3 loop: CASSHARAGGLNNEQFF. The CDR3 region has the DNA TGTGCCAGCAGCCATGCCAGGGCGGGAGGGTTAAACAATGAGCAGTTCTTC.

The V gene is TRBV19, the J gene TRBJ1-1; 10 nucleotides line up with TRBD1. V was clipped by 4 bases and J by 1 base; unmatched bases: 12. CDR1 LNHDA and CDR2 SQIVND come from the germline V gene (reference sequence). This CDR3 region has 18 residues. In nucleotides, the CDR3 is TGTGCCAGTAGTAGGCCCCCGGGACAGGGGAGGGGGAACACTGAAGCTTTCTTT. It encodes CASSRPPGQGRGNTEAFF.

The CDR3 nucleotides are TGTGCCAGTAGTCCTCATCTGGCCACCTACGAGCAGTACTTC. It yields the protein CASSPHLATYEQYF. The V call is TRBV19, the J call TRBJ2-7; the D is unclear. Trimming cost V 5 bases and J 2 bases, with 13 bases left between them. CDR1 and CDR2 from the germline V gene are LNHDA and SQIVND (reference sequence). CDR3 length: 14 amino acids.

This chain uses TRBV7-9 with TRBJ2-5; 7 nucleotides agree with TRBD1. V lost 5 bases and J lost 5; bases outside the gene matches: 5. Germline values: CDR1 SEHNR, CDR2 FQNEAQ (reference sequence). The CDR3 runs 13 residues. CDR3 DNA: TGTGCCAGCAGCACAGGGGCGAGGGAGACCCAGTACTTC. Residues: CASSTGARETQYF.

This chain joins TRBV2 and TRBJ2-6; D is unresolved. This CDR3 comprises 15 residues. V lost 2 bases, J lost 2 bases, and 7 bases lay in between. Germline V gives CDR1 SNHLY, CDR2 FYNNEI. CDR3 loop: CASSERQAGANVLTF. The DNA of the CDR3 is TGTGCCAGCAGTGAAAGGCAGGCTGGGGCCAACGTCCTGACTTTC.

The chain joins TRBV7-9 to TRBJ1-3, with D uncertain. The CDR3 length is 13 residues. Trimming removed 5 bases from V and 1 base from J, with 6 bases in between. Germline V CDR1 and CDR2: SEHNR, FQNEAQ (reference sequence). CDR3 nucleotides: TGTGCCAGCAGCCACAGTTCTGGAAACACCATATATTTT. It specifies CASSHSSGNTIYF.

In nucleotides, the CDR3 is TGTGCTAGTGGTCCGGAGGGCCTATACTATGGCTACACCTTC. Translating gives CASGPEGLYYGYTF. The chain carries TRBV12-5 and TRBJ1-2; D gene uncertain. This CDR3 has 14 amino acids. Trimming took off 5 bases at V and 3 bases at J, with 13 bases between the two ends. Germline CDR1 reads LGHNT; CDR2 reads FRNRAP.

Of note for this clone: The sample holds other DNA sequences that translate to the same CDR3. The J gene is TRBJ1-4, the V gene TRBV30, with 9 bases lining up with TRBD1. After removal of 2 bases from V and 8 bases from J, the junction contained 3 bases not matched to a gene. The CDR3 totals 13 residues. The germline gives CDR1 GTSNPN, CDR2 SVGIG (reference sequence). CDR3 protein: CAWSTGGKEKLFF. The CDR3 DNA follows: TGTGCCTGGAGTACAGGGGGCAAAGAAAAACTGTTTTTT.

The chain recombines TRBV19 with TRBJ2-1; 13 bases align to TRBD2. The V gene end was trimmed by 5 bases and the J gene end by 3 bases; junction bases not matched to a gene: 1. Germline CDR1 LNHDA, CDR2 SQIVND (reference sequence). This CDR3 region has 15 residues. CDR3 in amino acids: CASSGTSGNYNEQFF. The CDR3 DNA reads as TGTGCCAGTAGTGGGACTAGCGGGAACTACAATGAGCAGTTCTTC.

This clone has only one observation. V and J are TRBV5-6 and TRBJ2-3; 10 nucleotides line up with TRBD2. The length of the CDR3 is 15 residues. From germline, CDR1 is SGHDT and CDR2 YYEEEE. The V segment lost 1 base and the J segment 6 bases; nucleotides outside the gene matches: 5. The CDR3 bases are TGTGCCAGCAGCTTGACTAGCGGGACGGTTGATACGCAGTATTTT. Protein sequence: CASSLTSGTVDTQYF.

V and J are TRBV30 and TRBJ2-1; 8 positions match TRBD2. The germline V gene encodes CDR1 GTSNPN and CDR2 SVGIG (reference sequence). This CDR3 comprises 15 residues. With 0 bases clipped from V and 7 bases from J, the junction kept 8 bases outside the gene matches. The DNA of the CDR3 is TGTGCCTGGAGTGTACGAGCGGGGGCCAGGAATGAGCAGTTCTTC. It specifies CAWSVRAGARNEQFF.

This chain uses TRBV5-4 with TRBJ1-2; D is unresolved. This CDR3 spans 13 amino acids. Trimming stripped 1 base from V and 4 bases from J, with 8 bases between. The germline V gene has CDR1 SGHNT and CDR2 YYREEE (reference sequence). The CDR3 sequence: CASSLNGAYGYTF. The CDR3 DNA follows: TGTGCCAGCAGCTTGAACGGAGCCTATGGCTACACCTTC.

The sample holds a few counts of this clone. The J gene is TRBJ2-7, the V gene TRBV27, with TRBD2 identical over 9 bases. Trimming took 8 bases from V and 2 from J; bases not matched to a gene: 22. In germline, CDR1 is MNHEY, CDR2 SMNVEV (reference sequence). The CDR3 spans 19 residues. CDR3 in amino acids: CASRSKRAGGPSGTYEQYF. The DNA of the CDR3 is TGTGCCAGCCGGAGCAAAAGGGCGGGAGGGCCCTCCGGAACCTACGAGCAGTACTTC.

The J gene is TRBJ1-1, the V gene TRBV7-2, with D uncertain. Germline values: CDR1 SGHTA, CDR2 FQGNSA. The CDR3 extends over 11 amino acids. The V end was cut by 5 bases, the J end by 6 bases, with 7 bases between. CDR3 sequence reads: CASSRHPEAFF. The CDR3 coding sequence is TGTGCCAGCAGCCGACATCCTGAAGCTTTCTTT. The full variable domain, in which reference TRBV7-2 and TRBJ1-1 provide the parts outside the CDR3, is GAGVSQSPSNKVTEKGKDVELRCDPISGHTALYWYRQSLGQGLEFLIYFQGNSAPDKSGLPSDRFSAERTGGSVSTLTIQRTQQEDSAVYLCASSRHPEAFFGQGTRLTVV.

This clone was observed once. The V and J genes are TRBV3-1 (or the pseudogene TRBV3-2) and TRBJ1-5; D gene unclear. Between the trimmed V and J ends, which lost 0 bases and 3 bases, there was a span of 9 bases. Per the germline V gene, CDR1 is LGHDT and CDR2 is YNNKEL (reference sequence). The CDR3 sequence is 15 residues long. The CDR3 is CASSQDAAVNQPQHF. CDR3 nucleotides: TGTGCCAGCAGCCAAGATGCGGCAGTCAATCAGCCCCAGCATTTT.

The chain combines TRBV11-2 with TRBJ2-7; 11 positions agree with TRBD2. The CDR3 is 17 residues long. V lost 5 bases, J lost 5 bases, and 14 bases stayed unmatched. Germline V gives CDR1 SGHAT, CDR2 FQNNGV. The CDR3: CASSPQTSGRGRDEQYF. The CDR3 DNA reads TGTGCCAGCAGCCCCCAAACTAGCGGGAGAGGAAGGGACGAGCAGTACTTC.

The chain has TRBV7-3 and TRBJ1-2; D might be TRBD1 (6 bases). The V end was cut by 5 bases, the J end by 8 bases, with 15 bases between. In germline, CDR1 is SGHTA, CDR2 FQGTGA. The CDR3 spans 13 residues. CDR3: CASSHGQRRGYTF. For the CDR3, the DNA is TGTGCCAGCAGCCATGGACAGAGGAGGGGCTACACCTTC.

In DNA form, the CDR3 reads TGCGCCAGCAGCCGGTCCGGGGAGGATGGCTACACCTTC. Amino acids: CASSRSGEDGYTF. This chain links TRBV4-3 with TRBJ1-2; the D is unclear. V lost 4 bases, J lost 6 bases, and 12 bases lay in between. This CDR3 region has 13 residues. From germline, CDR1 is LGHNA and CDR2 YSLEER.

CDR3 sequence (DNA): TGTGCCAGCAGAGTGGGCCCCAGAGAGCAGTTCTTC. As protein: CASRVGPREQFF. V usage is TRBV27 and J usage is TRBJ2-1; D gene uncertain. Between the trimmed V and J ends, which lost 6 bases and 10 bases, there was a span of 13 bases. The CDR3 has 12 residues. CDR1 is MNHEY and CDR2 is SMNVEV in the germline V gene (reference sequence).

This clone was picked up one time. The chain employs TRBV18 and TRBJ2-7; the D gene is possibly TRBD1 (6 bases). CDR3 length equals 14 residues. Germline CDR1 reads KGHSH; CDR2 reads LQKENI. V was shortened by 3 bases and J by 2 bases, with 11 bases between the two germline ends. CDR3 in amino acids: CASSPPGVPYEQYF. The DNA for the CDR3 is TGTGCCAGCTCACCCCCAGGGGTTCCCTACGAGCAGTACTTC.

The V and J genes are TRBV5-1 and TRBJ2-5, with 7 bases matching TRBD1. Looked up from germline, CDR1 is SGHRS and CDR2 is YFSETQ. J lost 5 bases, V lost 4 bases, and 8 bases had no gene match. This CDR3 region has 14 residues. CDR3 residues: CASSQTGSGETQYF. The CDR3 DNA follows: TGCGCCAGCAGCCAGACAGGGTCGGGCGAGACCCAGTACTTC.

The V and J genes are TRBV6-5 and TRBJ1-2; 7 bases fit TRBD1. Per germline, CDR1 MNHEY and CDR2 SVGAGI. The CDR3 extends over 15 amino acids. V trimming: 5 bases; J trimming: 1 base; junction bases outside the gene matches: 7. This CDR3 is CASSLGQGVNYGYTF. Written as DNA, the CDR3 is TGTGCCAGCAGTCTCGGCCAGGGGGTTAACTATGGCTACACCTTC.

The chain recombines TRBV4-1 with TRBJ1-2, with 11 bases lining up with TRBD1. V lost 4 bases, J lost 3 bases, and 16 bases stayed unmatched. Looked up from germline, CDR1 is MGHRA and CDR2 is YSYEKL. The CDR3 has 19 amino acids. CDR3 nucleotide sequence: TGCGCCAGCAGCCCCCACATGATCCCGGGACAGGGGGAGGACTATGGCTACACCTTC. It translates to CASSPHMIPGQGEDYGYTF.